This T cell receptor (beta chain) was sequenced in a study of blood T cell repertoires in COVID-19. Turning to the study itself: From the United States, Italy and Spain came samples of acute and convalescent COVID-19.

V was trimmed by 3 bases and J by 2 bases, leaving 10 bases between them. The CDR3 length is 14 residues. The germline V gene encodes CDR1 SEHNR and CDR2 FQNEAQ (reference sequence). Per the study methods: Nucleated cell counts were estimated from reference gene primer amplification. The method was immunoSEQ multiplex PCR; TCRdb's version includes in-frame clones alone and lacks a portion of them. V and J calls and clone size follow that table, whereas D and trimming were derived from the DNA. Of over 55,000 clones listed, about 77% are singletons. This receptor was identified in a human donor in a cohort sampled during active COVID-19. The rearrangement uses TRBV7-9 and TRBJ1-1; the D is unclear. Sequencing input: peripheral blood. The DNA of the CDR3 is TGTGCCAGCAGCTTTGACCGGACTAACACTGAAGCTTTCTTT. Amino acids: CASSFDRTNTEAFF.